The present T cell receptor (beta chain) was sequenced within a study of blood T cell repertoires in COVID-19. Overall study: Collection of acute and convalescent COVID-19 samples took place in the United States, Italy and Spain. T cells, B-cell-depleted T cells, or PBMCs supplied cDNA or gDNA.

The authors' processing: Quantification of nucleated cells was approximated via reference gene primer amplification. Sequenced by immunoSEQ multiplex PCR; TCRdb stores in-frame clones only, minus some. That table supplies the V and J calls and clone size; D and trimming were determined from the DNA. The sample contains over 250,000 clones, 70% to 90% of which appear only once. Germline V gives CDR1 SNHLY, CDR2 FYNNEI. V was trimmed by 8 bases and J by 5 bases, leaving 16 bases between them. The CDR3 sequence is 14 residues long. V usage is TRBV2 and J usage is TRBJ1-5; possibly TRBD1 for D (5 bases). Sequencing input: peripheral blood. This receptor was identified in a woman in her seventies with acute or convalescent COVID-19. The CDR3 nucleotides read TGTGCCAGCGCCGGGGGGAATCGTCATCAGCCCCAGCATTTT. Encoded protein: CASAGGNRHQPQHF.